Each of the 4 T cell receptor beta chains below was sequenced from the same sample in a study of prognosis after radiotherapy for stage I lung cancer. Two rounds of multiplex PCR amplified TCR beta CDR3 from genomic DNA. Amplification in first-round PCR relied on primers specific to each TRBV and TRBJ gene. TCRdb re-analysed the multiplex PCR reads in MiXCR, keeping a single row per CDR3 protein. There are approximately 30,000 distinct CDR3 sequences in the sample; around 43% occur only once, and less than 20% lies in the top ten. The sequencing here drew on PBMCs, taken before or after stereotactic body radiation therapy (not recorded which). The source is a donor older than 45 with non-small cell lung cancer.

This clonotype occurred many times. This chain joins TRBV3-1 and TRBJ2-7; D gene ambiguous. The V gene's germline CDR1 is LGHDT and CDR2 YNNKEL (reference sequence). The CDR3 loop spans 13 amino acids. V shed 4 bases and J shed 10 bases, with 17 bases lying between them. CDR3 nucleotide sequence: TGTGCCAGCAGCCCCAGACGTGGGGATTCTCAGTACTTC. It encodes CASSPRRGDSQYF.

This clonotype is medium-sized by share. The V and J genes are TRBV6-1 and TRBJ2-7, with 7 bases aligning to TRBD1. Germline V CDR1 and CDR2: MNHNS, SASEGT. The junction had 3 bases not matched to a gene; V was cut back by 2 bases and J by 2 bases. CDR3 length: 14 amino acids. The CDR3: CASSEYRGPYEQYF. DNA of the CDR3: TGTGCCAGCAGTGAATACAGGGGTCCCTACGAGCAGTACTTC.

In its sample, this clonotype was seen many times. A read error is possible here, since a much larger clone lies one base away. The CDR3 here is CTTSRAGRDEQYF. The CDR3 DNA sequence: TGTACCACCAGCAGGGCTGGGCGGGACGAGCAGTACTTC. The V and J genes are TRBV15 and TRBJ2-7; possibly TRBD1 or TRBD2 for D (5 bases each). CDR3 length equals 13 residues. Germline V CDR1 and CDR2: LNHNV, YYDKDF (reference sequence).

V gene TRBV28 combines with J gene TRBJ2-7, with D possibly being TRBD1 (5 bases). Between the trimmed V and J ends, which lost 7 bases and 4 bases, there was a span of 14 bases. The germline V gene has CDR1 MDHEN and CDR2 SYDVKM. This CDR3 contains 13 residues. In DNA, the CDR3 is TGTGCCAGCATGCGGACATCCAGGTACGAGCAGTACTTC. Amino acids: CASMRTSRYEQYF. The full variable domain, with the rest looked up from reference TRBV28 and TRBJ2-7, is DVKVTQSSRYLVKRTGEKVFLECVQDMDHENMFWYRQDPGLGLRLIYFSYDVKMKEKGDIPEGYSVSREKKERFSLILESASTNQTSMYLCASMRTSRYEQYFGPGTRLTVT.